The 28 T cell receptor beta chains in this list originate from one sample, sequenced in a study of T cells in Graves' hyperthyroidism and ophthalmopathy. TCR beta CDR3 region amplification was performed from RNA transcripts. The HTBI primer set was used in a first-round RT-PCR of the TCR CDR3. TCRdb redid the calling of the multiplex PCR reads with MiXCR, one entry per CDR3 protein. The repertoire holds some 500,000 distinct CDR3 sequences, with 15% to 20% as singletons. The material sequenced was blood. The origin of the receptors is a woman in her thirties with Graves' ophthalmopathy.

This chain uses TRBV9 with TRBJ1-1, with TRBD1 as a possible D gene (5 bases). Germline V gene sequence: CDR1 SGDLS, CDR2 YYNGEE. The CDR3 has 14 residues. V lost 4 bases, J lost 6 bases, and 16 bases lay in between. The CDR3 nucleotides are TGTGCCAGCAGCCCCCCCCCAGGGAGCTCTGAAGCTTTCTTT. It translates to CASSPPPGSSEAFF.

This clonotype was observed many times. The rearrangement uses TRBV7-8 and TRBJ2-7; D possibly uses TRBD1 or TRBD2 (5 bases each). Trimming removed 7 bases at V and 2 bases at J, with 15 bases between. The CDR3 sequence is 14 residues long. CDR1 SGHVS and CDR2 FQNEAQ come from the germline V gene. The CDR3 is CASTELGETYEQYF. Here the CDR3 DNA reads TGTGCCAGCACCGAGCTGGGGGAAACCTACGAGCAGTACTTC. The variable domain in full, with the rest retrieved from reference TRBV7-8 and TRBJ2-7, is GAGVSQSPRYKVAKRGQDVALRCDPISGHVSLFWYQQALGQGPEFLTYFQNEAQLDKSGLPSDRFFAERPEGSVSTLKIQRTQQEDSAVYLCASTELGETYEQYFGPGTRLTVT.

This clonotype was observed at least ten times. This chain uses TRBV20-1 with TRBJ2-1; weak D call: TRBD1 (6 bases). CDR3 length equals 15 residues. Trimming cost V 0 bases and J 4 bases, with 13 bases left between them. Germline CDR1 reads DFQATT; CDR2 reads SNEGSKA (reference sequence). CDR3 DNA sequence: TGCAGTGCTAGAGAAGGGGGAATACCTTACAATGAGCAGTTCTTC. It translates to CSAREGGIPYNEQFF.

The chain recombines TRBV28 with TRBJ2-3; the D is unclear. The CDR3 is 16 residues long. Germline V gives CDR1 MDHEN, CDR2 SYDVKM. Trimming cost V 3 bases and J 1 base, with 14 bases left between them. The CDR3 loop reads CASSLASHGGTDTQYF. The CDR3 DNA is TGTGCCAGCAGTTTGGCTAGTCATGGGGGCACAGATACGCAGTATTTT.

The V call is TRBV20-1, the J call TRBJ2-1; the D gene is possibly TRBD2 (5 bases). There are 12 residues in the CDR3. Germline V lookup: CDR1 DFQATT, CDR2 SNEGSKA (reference sequence). The CDR3 region has the DNA TGCACGGTGGGCCCACTAGGCAATGAGCAGTTCTTC. Translation: CTVGPLGNEQFF.

Worth noting for this clonotype: A much larger clone lies one base from this, so it may be a read error. The J gene is TRBJ2-1, the V gene TRBV5-1; possible D gene TRBD2, 6 bases. The CDR3 covers 13 residues. CDR1 is SGHRS and CDR2 is YFSETQ in the germline V gene. This CDR3 is CASSLLLEGEQLF. The CDR3 coding sequence is TGCGCCAGCAGCTTGCTACTGGAGGGTGAGCAGCTCTTC.

The table lists this clonotype with a few counts. The V gene is TRBV6-1, the J gene TRBJ1-2; the D is unclear. Trimming took off 5 bases at V and 4 bases at J, with 14 bases between the two ends. Germline values: CDR1 MNHNS, CDR2 SASEGT. The CDR3 runs 14 residues. In DNA form, the CDR3 reads TGTGCCAGCAGTTTGGTGAGGGAGGCCTATGGCTACACCTTC. Translated, it gives CASSLVREAYGYTF.

V and J are TRBV5-8 and TRBJ1-5, with D possibly TRBD1 on 6 matching bases. The ends were cut back, 1 base at V and 0 bases at J, with 14 bases in the middle. This CDR3 region has 17 residues. Germline CDR1 and CDR2: SGHTS and YDEGEE. CDR3 region: CASSLTRGSYSNQPQHF. CDR3 coding DNA: TGTGCCAGCAGCTTGACCAGGGGCTCCTATAGCAATCAGCCCCAGCATTTT. Looking up the rest from reference TRBV5-8 and TRBJ1-5 gives the full variable domain: EAGVTQSPTHLIKTRGQQATLRCSPISGHTSVYWYQQALGLGLQFLLWYDEGEERNRGNFPPRFSGRQFPNYSSELNVNALELEDSALYLCASSLTRGSYSNQPQHFGDGTRLSIL.

Worth noting for this clonotype: One junction end disagrees with the germline gene, perhaps due to a read error. V and J are TRBV9 and TRBJ1-4; 7 bases map to TRBD1. Germline CDR1 and CDR2: SGDLS and YYNGEE. This CDR3 is 15 amino acids long. This CDR3 is CASSEGDRTSEKLFF. CDR3 nucleotides: TGTGCCAGCAGCGAGGGGGACAGAACTAGTGAAAAACTGTTTTTT.

The chain carries TRBV27 and TRBJ2-7; D perhaps matches TRBD2 (6 bases). This CDR3 contains 14 residues. The V and J ends lost 6 bases and 0 bases respectively, with 12 bases between them. The germline V gene has CDR1 MNHEY and CDR2 SMNVEV (reference sequence). The CDR3 coding sequence is TGTGCCAGCAGCTTCGCGGGAATCTCCTACGAGCAGTACTTC. It yields the protein CASSFAGISYEQYF.

The V call is TRBV5-1, the J call TRBJ1-1; D remains unclear. Trimming took 2 bases from V and 0 from J, leaving 8 bases between them. From germline, CDR1 is SGHRS and CDR2 YFSETQ. This CDR3 has 14 amino acids. The CDR3 DNA reads TGCGCCAGCAGCTTCTTTCTAATGAACACTGAAGCTTTCTTT. It specifies CASSFFLMNTEAFF.

This clonotype was counted at least ten times. The chain carries TRBV20-1 and TRBJ2-7; 9 positions match TRBD2. The CDR3 has 15 residues. V shed 0 bases, J shed 1 base, and the junction held 4 bases outside the gene matches. Germline CDR1 and CDR2: DFQATT and SNEGSKA (reference sequence). The CDR3 sequence: CSARDLAGLSYEQYF. In DNA, the CDR3 is TGCAGTGCTAGAGATCTAGCGGGACTATCCTACGAGCAGTACTTC.

This clonotype was picked up many times. The chain couples TRBV6-2 or TRBV6-3 to TRBJ2-1; D possibly corresponds to TRBD1 (6 bases). Germline lookup yields CDR1 MNHEY and CDR2 SVGEGT. The CDR3 contains 11 residues. V shed 7 bases and J shed 10 bases, with 11 bases lying between them. The chain's CDR3 is CASMWGLEQFF. CDR3 bases: TGTGCCAGCATGTGGGGGCTAGAGCAGTTCTTC.

The table lists this clonotype with many counts. The chain joins TRBV3-1 to TRBJ2-1; 7 bases are a match to TRBD1. CDR3 length: 14 residues. Germline V lookup: CDR1 LGHDT, CDR2 YNNKEL (reference sequence). V lost 0 bases and J lost 10; bases outside the gene matches: 6. The CDR3 nucleotides read TGTGCCAGCAGCCAAGATCTTTGGGACAGCGAGCAGTTCTTC. Translating gives CASSQDLWDSEQFF.

In the case of this clonotype: Here the CDR3 omits its conserved ending phenylalanine or tryptophan, so a read error is the likely source. V gene TRBV19 combines with J gene TRBJ2-5; 8 bases are a match to TRBD1. The V gene's germline CDR1 is LNHDA and CDR2 SQIVND (reference sequence). V shed 4 bases, J shed 5 bases, and the junction held 9 bases outside the gene matches. CDR3 length: 15 amino acids. The CDR3 sequence: CASSTLSGGGETQYL. The CDR3 nucleotides are TGTGCCAGTAGTACGCTCTCAGGGGGCGGTGAGACCCAGTACCTC.

This clonotype was seen ten or more times. The chain links TRBV11-2 to TRBJ2-1; 14 bases agree with TRBD2. CDR1 SGHAT and CDR2 FQNNGV come from the germline V gene. Trimming at V came to 3 bases and at J to 9 bases, leaving 7 bases not matched to a gene. The CDR3 spans 16 residues. The CDR3 sequence is CASSFSGTSGSTEQFF. DNA for the CDR3: TGTGCCAGCAGCTTTTCCGGGACTAGCGGGAGCACTGAGCAGTTCTTC.

This clonotype showed up many times. The chain combines TRBV5-1 with TRBJ2-3, with a tentative D call TRBD1 (6 bases). The germline V and J ends were trimmed by 0 bases and 6 bases, with 17 bases remaining between them. The CDR3 totals 16 residues. CDR1 is SGHRS and CDR2 is YFSETQ in the germline V gene. The CDR3 sequence is CASSLEQGRKPDTQYF. The CDR3 DNA sequence: TGCGCCAGCAGCTTGGAGCAGGGGCGAAAACCGGATACGCAGTATTTT. Full variable domain (missing parts from reference TRBV5-1 and TRBJ2-3): KAGVTQTPRYLIKTRGQQVTLSCSPISGHRSVSWYQQTPGQGLQFLFEYFSETQRNKGNFPGRFSGRQFSNSRSEMNVSTLELGDSALYLCASSLEQGRKPDTQYFGPGTRLTVL.

This clonotype has a count of ten or more. The chain recombines TRBV7-9 with TRBJ1-1, with D unclear. CDR1 is SEHNR and CDR2 is FQNEAQ in the germline V gene (reference sequence). V shed 0 bases and J shed 3 bases, with 5 bases lying between them. This CDR3 is built from 13 residues. The CDR3 DNA sequence: TGTGCCAGCAGCTTAGCCAGCGACACTGAAGCTTTCTTT. Encoded protein: CASSLASDTEAFF.

The chain recombines TRBV7-2 with TRBJ2-7, with 11 bases matching TRBD1. The CDR3 extends over 16 amino acids. Per germline, CDR1 SGHTA and CDR2 FQGNSA. The V and J ends lost 4 bases and 4 bases, in that order; junction bases with no gene match: 9. CDR3 sequence reads: CASSYPGQGADYEQYF. The CDR3 region has the DNA TGTGCCAGCAGCTACCCCGGACAGGGGGCGGATTACGAGCAGTACTTC.

There are many counts of this clonotype. The gene calls are TRBV30 and TRBJ2-7; 10 nucleotides align to TRBD2. The CDR3 length is 13 residues. Trimming removed 1 base from V and 6 bases from J; junction bases left unmatched: 3. Germline CDR1 GTSNPN, CDR2 SVGIG (reference sequence). CDR3 in DNA: TGTGCCTGGAGTGAAGCGGGAGGGCTCGAGCAGTACTTC. Its protein product is CAWSEAGGLEQYF.

The table lists this clonotype with a count of one. The chain recombines TRBV12-3 or TRBV12-4 with TRBJ2-5, with D possibly matching TRBD2 (6 bases). There are 14 residues in the CDR3. Trimming cost V 1 base and J 7 bases, with 13 bases left between them. The CDR3 nucleotides read TGTGCCAGCAGTTTAGGGTTGTCCGGGGGGACCCAGTACTTC. This codes for CASSLGLSGGTQYF.

The gene calls are TRBV20-1 and TRBJ2-7; D is unclear. The CDR3 consists of 11 residues. Deletions cut 6 bases from V and 1 base from J, with 7 bases between. The germline gives CDR1 DFQATT, CDR2 SNEGSKA (reference sequence). CDR3 sequence (DNA): TGCAGTGCCGAGTCTTCCTACGAGCAGTACTTC. Protein: CSAESSYEQYF.

With respect to this clonotype: Just one base apart from a much larger clone, this may be a read error. J is TRBJ2-2 and V is TRBV12-3 or TRBV12-4; D is ambiguous. The CDR3 contains 17 residues. This chain's CDR3 is CASSLVSPNPNTRELFF. The CDR3 DNA follows: TGTGCCAGCAGTTTAGTCAGCCCTAACCCGAACACCAGGGAGCTGTTTTTT.

This clonotype was counted a single time. The gene calls are TRBV27 and TRBJ2-1; the D is unclear. This CDR3 has 16 residues. The V gene's germline CDR1 is MNHEY and CDR2 SMNVEV (reference sequence). V shed 2 bases and J shed 0 bases, with 11 bases lying between them. CDR3 nucleotides: TGTGCCAGCAGTTTAGCCGTAGGCCTCTCCTACAATGAGCAGTTCTTC. This translates into CASSLAVGLSYNEQFF.

This clonotype appeared many times. The chain couples TRBV28 to TRBJ2-2; a weak D match, TRBD2 (6 bases). The CDR3 has 16 residues. Germline CDR1 reads MDHEN; CDR2 reads SYDVKM. The V gene lost 6 bases and the J gene lost 3 bases, with 17 bases spanning the gap. In DNA form, the CDR3 reads TGTGCCAGCAGGTTGCCTTTGGGAGGCGACACCGGGGAGCTGTTTTTT. Translated, it gives CASRLPLGGDTGELFF.

This clonotype was observed at least ten times. The chain's CDR3 is CASSLEGLAGGPSDEQYF. CDR3 nucleotide sequence: TGTGCCAGCAGCTTAGAGGGACTAGCGGGAGGGCCCTCGGACGAGCAGTACTTC. The chain joins TRBV11-2 to TRBJ2-7, with 16 bases that match TRBD2. The ends lost 0 bases at V and 5 bases at J; junction bases unmatched: 7. The V gene's germline CDR1 is SGHAT and CDR2 FQNNGV. This CDR3 region has 18 residues. The full variable domain, with the rest looked up from reference TRBV11-2 and TRBJ2-7, is EAGVAQSPRYKIIEKRQSVAFWCNPISGHATLYWYQQILGQGPKLLIQFQNNGVVDDSQLPKDRFSAERLKGVDSTLKIQPAKLEDSAVYLCASSLEGLAGGPSDEQYFGPGTRLTVT.

The chain joins TRBV7-2 to TRBJ2-2; tentatively, D is TRBD1 (5 bases). Trimming took off 7 bases at V and 6 bases at J, with 12 bases between the two ends. This CDR3 contains 13 residues. CDR1 and CDR2 from the germline V gene are SGHTA and FQGNSA. This chain's CDR3 is CASTSWGAGELFF. In nucleotides, the CDR3 is TGTGCCAGCACCTCATGGGGCGCCGGGGAGCTGTTTTTT.

This clonotype was counted many times. The chain carries TRBV28 and TRBJ2-7; D remains ambiguous. Deletions cut 5 bases from V and 1 base from J, with 15 bases between. CDR3 size: 15 residues. CDR1 MDHEN and CDR2 SYDVKM come from the germline V gene. This chain's CDR3 is CASSNLDDDSYEQYF. The CDR3 DNA reads as TGTGCCAGCAGTAATTTAGACGACGATTCCTACGAGCAGTACTTC.